The 30 T cell receptor beta chains given below trace back to one sample, sequenced in a study of blood T cell repertoires in COVID-19. Libraries were prepared by immunoSEQ multiplex PCR; TCRdb keeps only in-frame clonotypes and omits some of them. Here the sample spans some 110,000 clones, about four fifths being singletons. Sequencing was carried out using peripheral blood. The receptors stem from a woman aged 80 or over with acute or convalescent COVID-19.

The V call is TRBV29-1, the J call TRBJ2-7, with unresolved D. This CDR3 is 12 amino acids long. With 4 bases removed from V and 2 bases from J, the gap between germline ends came to 9 bases. Germline loops: CDR1 SQVTM, CDR2 ANQGSEA. The CDR3 nucleotides are TGCAGCGTTGTATTAGCTACCTACGAGCAGTACTTC. It codes for CSVVLATYEQYF.

This clone has a handful of counts. The rearrangement links TRBV19 to TRBJ1-2, with 10 nucleotides matching TRBD1. Germline V gene data show CDR1 as LNHDA and CDR2 as SQIVND (reference sequence). The V gene end was trimmed by 6 bases and the J gene end by 4 bases; junction bases not matched to a gene: 11. The CDR3 is 16 amino acids. CDR3 nucleotides: TGTGCCAGTAGAGGGGGGACAGGGGCCCGAAGCTATGGCTACACCTTC. It specifies CASRGGTGARSYGYTF.

This chain connects TRBV29-1 to TRBJ2-1; 11 bases agree with TRBD2. Germline V gene lookup returns CDR1 SQVTM and CDR2 ANQGSEA. CDR3 length equals 15 residues. Trimming removed 2 bases from V and 9 bases from J; junction bases left unmatched: 9. The CDR3 spells CSVELGLAAWGEQFF. The CDR3 DNA reads as TGCAGCGTTGAATTGGGACTAGCGGCTTGGGGTGAGCAGTTCTTC.

The chain joins TRBV5-4 to TRBJ2-5, with 10 bases lining up with TRBD1. The trim removed 4 bases at V and 5 bases at J, leaving 8 bases unmatched. CDR1 and CDR2 from the germline V gene are SGHNT and YYREEE (reference sequence). The CDR3 runs 15 residues. This CDR3 reads CASSPRTGGRETQYF. DNA of the CDR3: TGTGCCAGCAGCCCTAGGACAGGGGGTCGGGAGACCCAGTACTTC.

The chain joins TRBV28 to TRBJ2-7; TRBD2 is a possible D gene (6 bases). V was clipped by 6 bases and J by 2 bases, with 14 bases between them. This CDR3 region has 14 residues. Germline V CDR1 and CDR2: MDHEN, SYDVKM. In nucleotides, the CDR3 is TGTGCCAGCAGCATTTCCGGGACTCCCTACGAGCAGTACGTC. This translates into CASSISGTPYEQYV.

The chain has TRBV6-2 or TRBV6-3 and TRBJ1-1; D is uncertain. The germline V gene has CDR1 MNHEY and CDR2 SVGEGT. V gave up 4 bases and J gave up 0 bases, with 6 bases separating them. This CDR3 spans 13 amino acids. This chain's CDR3 is CASSFVLNTEAFF. DNA for the CDR3: TGTGCCAGCAGTTTCGTCTTGAACACTGAAGCTTTCTTT.

V usage is TRBV6-8 and J usage is TRBJ2-7; 7 bases agree with TRBD1. The CDR3 spans 18 residues. J gave up 3 bases and V 6 bases, and 20 bases lay outside the gene matches. CDR1 is MNHGY and CDR2 is SAAAGT in the germline V gene. CDR3 residues: CASRATLRPRGNIYEQYF. The CDR3 DNA follows: TGTGCCAGCAGGGCTACGTTACGGCCCAGGGGGAATATCTACGAGCAGTACTTC.

The CDR3 region is CASSLGTNTDQPQHF. The CDR3 DNA sequence: TGCGCCAGCAGCTTGGGGACAAACACGGATCAGCCCCAGCATTTT. The V gene is TRBV5-1, the J gene TRBJ1-5, with a tentative D call TRBD1 (5 bases). The ends were cut back, 0 bases at V and 5 bases at J, with 12 bases in the middle. CDR1 and CDR2 from the germline V gene are SGHRS and YFSETQ. The CDR3 loop spans 15 amino acids.

This chain links TRBV7-7 with TRBJ2-3, with D perhaps TRBD2 (6 bases). Germline assignment: CDR1 SSHAT and CDR2 FNYEAQ (reference sequence). The CDR3 extends over 15 amino acids. Trimming stripped 5 bases from V and 4 bases from J, with 16 bases between. Here the CDR3 DNA reads TGTGCCAGCAGCCCACGCGCGGGACCGGCAGATACGCAGTATTTT. Its protein product is CASSPRAGPADTQYF.

The table lists this clone with many counts. The identical CDR3 is also encoded by other nucleotide sequences in the sample. The chain uses TRBV18 and TRBJ1-3; a possible D gene is TRBD1 (6 bases). V lost 6 bases and J 2 bases, leaving 23 bases between the germline ends. The CDR3 is made up of 18 amino acids. Germline loops: CDR1 KGHSH, CDR2 LQKENI. The CDR3 sequence: CASSPTGHNLMAGNTIYF. Here the CDR3 DNA reads TGTGCCAGCTCGCCTACGGGACACAATCTTATGGCTGGAAACACCATATATTTT. Variable domain in full (rest from reference TRBV18 and TRBJ1-3): NAGVMQNPRHLVRRRGQEARLRCSPMKGHSHVYWYRQLPEEGLKFMVYLQKENIIDESGMPKERFSAEFPKEGPSILRIQQVVRGDSAAYFCASSPTGHNLMAGNTIYFGEGSWLTVV.

The chain employs TRBV5-1 and TRBJ1-6, with TRBD1 matching over 8 bases. This CDR3 is built from 14 residues. CDR1 SGHRS and CDR2 YFSETQ come from the germline V gene. Trimming at V came to 5 bases and at J to 10 bases, leaving 8 bases not matched to a gene. This chain's CDR3 is CASSLQGVRSPLHF. Here the CDR3 DNA reads TGCGCCAGCAGTTTACAGGGGGTAAGGTCACCCCTCCACTTT.

The CDR3 nucleotides read TGTGCCAGCAGTGAAGGGTTGACAGGGGGAATGAACACTGAAGCTTTCTTT. This codes for CASSEGLTGGMNTEAFF. This chain links TRBV25-1 with TRBJ1-1; TRBD1 agrees at 9 bases. Losses at the gene ends were 2 bases for V and 0 bases for J; bases not matched to a gene: 7. Germline V CDR1 and CDR2: MGHDK, SYGVNS. The CDR3 runs to 17 residues. Full variable domain (rest looked up from reference TRBV25-1 and TRBJ1-1): EADIYQTPRYLVIGTGKKITLECSQTMGHDKMYWYQQDPGMELHLIHYSYGVNSTEKGDLSSESTVSRIRTEHFPLTLESARPSHTSQYLCASSEGLTGGMNTEAFFGQGTRLTVV.

This clone was found once. The rearrangement uses TRBV6-2 or TRBV6-3 and TRBJ1-2, with unresolved D. With 6 bases removed from V and 0 bases from J, the gap between germline ends came to 14 bases. Germline lookup yields CDR1 MNHEY and CDR2 SVGEGT. The CDR3 runs to 15 residues. CDR3 in amino acids: CASSSPRSTNYGYTF. The DNA for the CDR3 is TGTGCCAGCAGCTCCCCCCGGTCGACTAACTATGGCTACACCTTC.

The V call is TRBV15, the J call TRBJ1-1; TRBD1 might be the D (5 bases). Trimming left V 3 bases short and J 4 bases short, with 15 bases between. In germline, CDR1 is LNHNV, CDR2 YYDKDF (reference sequence). The CDR3 consists of 15 residues. The chain's CDR3 is CATSRGFAGGTEAFF. CDR3 bases: TGTGCCACCAGCAGGGGATTTGCGGGGGGCACTGAAGCTTTCTTT.

This chain joins TRBV10-1 and TRBJ2-3; 10 bases agree with TRBD2. Looked up from germline, CDR1 is WNHNN and CDR2 is SYGVQD (reference sequence). The CDR3 consists of 14 residues. V shed 8 bases, J shed 2 bases, and the junction held 4 bases outside the gene matches. Written as DNA, the CDR3 is TGCGCCAGCCAAGCGGGAGGGGCCACAGATACGCAGTATTTT. It is translated as CASQAGGATDTQYF.

This rearrangement joins TRBV11-3 to TRBJ1-2, with 7 bases fitting TRBD1. The CDR3 has 13 amino acids. Trimming took 3 bases from V and 6 from J; bases not matched to a gene: 4. Germline V gives CDR1 SGHNT, CDR2 YENEEA. CDR3 amino acids: CASSLRQGDGYTF. The CDR3 DNA is TGTGCCAGCAGCTTGAGGCAGGGGGATGGCTACACCTTC.

This clone occurred once. The chain employs TRBV7-9 and TRBJ2-5; unclear D gene. The germline gives CDR1 SEHNR, CDR2 FQNEAQ (reference sequence). Deletions cut 3 bases from V and 5 bases from J, with 7 bases between. This CDR3 spans 12 amino acids. The DNA for the CDR3 is TGTGCCAGCAGCTTTGGCAGGGAGACCCAGTACTTC. Protein sequence: CASSFGRETQYF.

The gene calls are TRBV4-1 and TRBJ2-2, with D perhaps matching TRBD2 (6 bases). The CDR3 has 14 amino acids. Trimming removed 5 bases from V and 1 base from J, with 8 bases in between. Germline lookup yields CDR1 MGHRA and CDR2 YSYEKL. This chain's CDR3 is CASSWGENTGELFF. In nucleotides, the CDR3 is TGCGCCAGCAGCTGGGGGGAGAACACCGGGGAGCTGTTTTTT.

J is TRBJ2-5 and V is TRBV15; TRBD1 is a possible D gene (7 bases). Germline CDR1 and CDR2: LNHNV and YYDKDF (reference sequence). The CDR3 runs to 16 residues. V was clipped by 2 bases and J by 5 bases, with 18 bases between them. In nucleotides, the CDR3 is TGTGCCACCAGCAGACAGAGACAGGGCGCGGGGGAGACCCAGTACTTC. It specifies CATSRQRQGAGETQYF.

This clone was recorded only once. The chain links TRBV29-1 to TRBJ2-5; D is unclear. The CDR3 covers 11 residues. Germline CDR1 reads SQVTM; CDR2 reads ANQGSEA. The ends were cut back, 4 bases at V and 5 bases at J, with 8 bases in the middle. Here the CDR3 reads CSVGDGETQYF. In DNA form, the CDR3 reads TGCAGCGTTGGAGACGGTGAGACCCAGTACTTC.

The chain recombines TRBV28 with TRBJ2-1; D remains unclear. The V end lost 3 bases, the J end lost 7 bases, and 7 bases lay between the germline ends. CDR1 is MDHEN, CDR2 SYDVKM, per germline. The CDR3 has 12 residues. Here the CDR3 reads CASSLNRNEQFF. The CDR3 DNA sequence: TGTGCCAGCAGTTTGAATCGGAATGAGCAGTTCTTC.

The chain recombines TRBV7-9 with TRBJ2-1; a weak D match, TRBD1 (6 bases). V was shortened by 3 bases and J by 8 bases, with 11 bases between the two germline ends. Germline V lookup: CDR1 SEHNR, CDR2 FQNEAQ (reference sequence). CDR3 size: 13 residues. This CDR3 is CASSLGRGDEQFF. The CDR3 DNA is TGTGCCAGCAGCTTGGGCAGGGGAGATGAGCAGTTCTTC.

The V call is TRBV11-3, the J call TRBJ2-1, with D hard to call. The CDR3 is 13 residues long. Trimming took 1 base from V and 3 from J, leaving 4 bases between them. CDR1 and CDR2 (germline): SGHNT, YENEEA. The CDR3 DNA follows: TGTGCCAGCAGCTTAGGCGGCTACAATGAGCAGTTCTTC. This codes for CASSLGGYNEQFF. Drawing the rest from reference TRBV11-3 and TRBJ2-1, the complete variable domain is EAGVVQSPRYKIIEKKQPVAFWCNPISGHNTLYWYLQNLGQGPELLIRYENEEAVDDSQLPKDRFSAERLKGVDSTLKIQPAELGDSAVYLCASSLGGYNEQFFGPGTRLTVL.

The chain has TRBV29-1 and TRBJ2-1; perhaps TRBD2 as D (5 bases). Trimming shortened V by 5 bases and J by 3 bases, and 8 bases separated the two germline ends. This CDR3 is built from 12 residues. Germline values: CDR1 SQVTM, CDR2 ANQGSEA. The CDR3 sequence is CSVSGNYNEQFF. CDR3 nucleotides: TGCAGCGTTTCGGGGAACTACAATGAGCAGTTCTTC.

J is TRBJ2-7 and V is TRBV5-6; 9 bases are shared with TRBD1. Germline CDR1 SGHDT, CDR2 YYEEEE. After removal of 3 bases from V and 1 base from J, the junction contained 2 bases not matched to a gene. The CDR3 runs 14 residues. The CDR3 DNA is TGTGCCAGCAGCTCGACAGGGGGATCCTACGAGCAGTACGTC. Translating it yields CASSSTGGSYEQYV.

This clone was counted only a few times. The chain links TRBV12-5 to TRBJ2-5, with 7 nucleotides matching TRBD2. The CDR3 runs 16 residues. CDR1 and CDR2 (germline): LGHNT, FRNRAP. J was trimmed by 1 base and V by 6 bases; bases with no gene match: 11. CDR3 region: CASGPPLLARQETQYF. In DNA, the CDR3 is TGTGCTAGTGGCCCTCCTTTACTAGCGCGCCAAGAGACCCAGTACTTC.

This clone appeared once. The chain joins TRBV27 to TRBJ2-1, with D possibly TRBD2 on 5 matching bases. The V gene lost 5 bases and the J gene lost 5 bases, with 13 bases spanning the gap. Germline lookup yields CDR1 MNHEY and CDR2 SMNVEV (reference sequence). The CDR3 consists of 14 residues. CDR3 sequence: CASSRSGVHNEQFF. The DNA for the CDR3 is TGTGCCAGCAGTAGATCCGGGGTACACAATGAGCAGTTCTTC.

V and J are TRBV29-1 and TRBJ1-2; no definite D call. V lost 1 base and J lost 4, with 10 bases in between. In germline, CDR1 is SQVTM, CDR2 ANQGSEA. This CDR3 region has 13 residues. CDR3 DNA sequence: TGCAGCGTTGAAGTGGAGGGCGGCTATGGCTACACCTTC. Translating gives CSVEVEGGYGYTF.

CDR3 DNA sequence: TGTGCCAGCAAGGGGACAGAACAAGAGACCCAGTACTTC. This sequence encodes CASKGTEQETQYF. The V call is TRBV2, the J call TRBJ2-5; TRBD1 matches at 7 bases. V dropped 7 bases and J dropped 2; count of bases not matched to a gene: 4. The CDR3 covers 13 residues. Germline CDR1 SNHLY, CDR2 FYNNEI.

This chain joins TRBV6-1 and TRBJ2-7; TRBD1 is a possible D gene (5 bases). Germline V gene lookup returns CDR1 MNHNS and CDR2 SASEGT. The CDR3 has 14 amino acids. Trimming took 2 bases from V and 1 from J, leaving 9 bases between them. The CDR3 nucleotides are TGTGCCAGCAGTGAATCTCACAGGTCCTACGAGCAGTACGTC. This sequence encodes CASSESHRSYEQYV.